A selection of T cell receptor beta chains follows, all from one sample in a study of cytomegalovirus exposure and HLA in healthy donors. Assay used: immunoSEQ multiplex PCR; TCRdb lists only in-frame clones, some missing. The data show 150,000 or so clones, 60% to 80% seen once. Sequences were obtained from PBMCs. These receptors came from a young man in good health and CMV-seropositive. CDR3s include the opening cysteine and the closing phenylalanine or tryptophan. Fields, in order: V gene, J gene, CDR3 length, CDR3 protein.

v_call: TRBV7-3
j_call: TRBJ2-1
cdr3_length: 17
cdr3_aa: CASSKGITSGRGNEQFF

v_call: TRBV5-6
j_call: TRBJ2-6
cdr3_length: 17
cdr3_aa: CASSNPGQGLGANVLTF

v_call: TRBV28
j_call: NA
cdr3_length: 17
cdr3_aa: CASSLGTGGFKSYEQYF

v_call: TRBV28
j_call: TRBJ1-1
cdr3_length: 13
cdr3_aa: CASDEQGNTEAFF

v_call: TRBV7-2
j_call: TRBJ2-7
cdr3_length: 14
cdr3_aa: CASSLGPDSYEQYF

v_call: TRBV18
j_call: TRBJ1-1
cdr3_length: 13
cdr3_aa: CASSPGGQYEAFF

v_call: TRBV29-1
j_call: TRBJ2-6
cdr3_length: 14
cdr3_aa: CSVRRTSGANVLTF

v_call: TRBV2
j_call: TRBJ2-3
cdr3_length: 16
cdr3_aa: CASSPSGGILTDTQYF

v_call: TRBV2
j_call: TRBJ2-7
cdr3_length: 13
cdr3_aa: CASKGTGIEEQYF

v_call: TRBV5-1
j_call: TRBJ2-1
cdr3_length: 15
cdr3_aa: CASSKQRERNNEQFF

v_call: TRBV19
j_call: TRBJ2-1
cdr3_length: 15
cdr3_aa: CASSVSGSSYNEQFF

v_call: TRBV7-2
j_call: TRBJ2-3
cdr3_length: 15
cdr3_aa: CASSLASSRTDTQYF

v_call: TRBV7-8
j_call: TRBJ2-7
cdr3_length: 14
cdr3_aa: CASSLVVAGAEQYF

v_call: TRBV15
j_call: TRBJ1-1
cdr3_length: 16
cdr3_aa: CATSRDVGAANTEAFF

v_call: TRBV14
j_call: TRBJ2-1
cdr3_length: 16
cdr3_aa: CASSQGGSGRATEQFF

v_call: TRBV7-2
j_call: TRBJ1-5
cdr3_length: 15
cdr3_aa: CASSSTGGSNQPQHF

v_call: TRBV29-1
j_call: TRBJ2-1
cdr3_length: 15
cdr3_aa: CSVSGTSGYYNEQFF

v_call: TRBV19
j_call: TRBJ2-2
cdr3_length: 14
cdr3_aa: CASSAGLAFGELFF

v_call: TRBV28
j_call: TRBJ2-2
cdr3_length: 14
cdr3_aa: CASRDTGVTGELFF

v_call: TRBV10-1
j_call: TRBJ1-1
cdr3_length: 13
cdr3_aa: CAEGAGMNTEAFF

v_call: TRBV6-1
j_call: TRBJ1-3
cdr3_length: 15
cdr3_aa: CASSEPGTGRNTIYF

v_call: TRBV28
j_call: TRBJ2-1
cdr3_length: 17
cdr3_aa: CASSLSSVAGAYNEQFF

v_call: TRBV6-6
j_call: TRBJ2-1
cdr3_length: 15
cdr3_aa: CASSPGPHPPNEQFF

v_call: TRBV5-6
j_call: TRBJ2-7
cdr3_length: 15
cdr3_aa: CASSLPRDREHEQYF

v_call: TRBV4-1
j_call: TRBJ1-1
cdr3_length: 15
cdr3_aa: CASSQGMRVYTEAFF

v_call: TRBV2
j_call: TRBJ1-4
cdr3_length: 14
cdr3_aa: CASNRAGGNEKLFF

v_call: TRBV27
j_call: TRBJ2-3
cdr3_length: 16
cdr3_aa: CASSPGTGGGLDTQYF

v_call: TRBV7-8
j_call: TRBJ2-1
cdr3_length: 16
cdr3_aa: CASSQFLAGEGNEQFF

v_call: TRBV10-3
j_call: TRBJ2-7
cdr3_length: 15
cdr3_aa: CAISESQGSLDEQYF

v_call: TRBV28
j_call: TRBJ1-2
cdr3_length: 15
cdr3_aa: CASLPGTDSNYGYTF

v_call: TRBV5-5
j_call: TRBJ2-4
cdr3_length: 19
cdr3_aa: CASSPLGAGIGLAKNIQYF

v_call: TRBV15
j_call: TRBJ2-1
cdr3_length: 16
cdr3_aa: CATSRDASGGGGEQFF

v_call: TRBV28
j_call: TRBJ2-1
cdr3_length: 14
cdr3_aa: CASGASLASAVQFF

v_call: TRBV6-6
j_call: NA
cdr3_length: 14
cdr3_aa: CASSRQGVSYEQYF

v_call: TRBV27
j_call: TRBJ1-1
cdr3_length: 16
cdr3_aa: CASSLQTGTGGTEAFF

v_call: TRBV15
j_call: TRBJ2-3
cdr3_length: 18
cdr3_aa: CATSTGTSGSLNTDTQYF

v_call: TRBV30
j_call: TRBJ2-3
cdr3_length: 15
cdr3_aa: CAWRRSGSGTDTQYF

v_call: TRBV11-3
j_call: TRBJ2-2
cdr3_length: 16
cdr3_aa: CASSPGLARNTGELFF

v_call: TRBV7-7
j_call: TRBJ2-2
cdr3_length: 18
cdr3_aa: CASSQGLAGAHNTGELFF

v_call: TRBV7-9
j_call: TRBJ2-7
cdr3_length: 14
cdr3_aa: CASSSTSGAYEQYF

v_call: TRBV27
j_call: TRBJ2-7
cdr3_length: 14
cdr3_aa: CASSPTGTSYEQYF

v_call: TRBV18
j_call: TRBJ1-4
cdr3_length: 14
cdr3_aa: CASSPGGKAEKLFF

v_call: TRBV7-9
j_call: TRBJ2-3
cdr3_length: 19
cdr3_aa: CASSHNGRTGGKRTDTQYF

v_call: TRBV19
j_call: TRBJ2-3
cdr3_length: 17
cdr3_aa: CASSGLRDSYPTDTQYF

v_call: TRBV5-1
j_call: TRBJ2-5
cdr3_length: 15
cdr3_aa: CASSLAGGGRETQYF

v_call: TRBV29-1
j_call: TRBJ2-7
cdr3_length: 15
cdr3_aa: CSAGVTGGRAYEQYF

v_call: TRBV29-1
j_call: TRBJ1-1
cdr3_length: 12
cdr3_aa: CSVGGRNTEAFF

v_call: TRBV30
j_call: TRBJ1-2
cdr3_length: 13
cdr3_aa: CASSDSLQEGYTF

v_call: TRBV29-1
j_call: TRBJ2-1
cdr3_length: 14
cdr3_aa: CSVIPGQGANEQFF

v_call: TRBV5-6
j_call: TRBJ2-7
cdr3_length: 14
cdr3_aa: CASSRDRVTYEQYF

v_call: TRBV9
j_call: TRBJ2-5
cdr3_length: 18
cdr3_aa: CASSVASGLGRDKETQYF

v_call: TRBV15
j_call: TRBJ2-5
cdr3_length: 15
cdr3_aa: CAASRASAGQETQYF

v_call: TRBV10-1
j_call: TRBJ2-7
cdr3_length: 13
cdr3_aa: CASSVGNGDEQYF

v_call: TRBV27
j_call: TRBJ2-7
cdr3_length: 14
cdr3_aa: CASSSTGRGYEQYF

v_call: TRBV19
j_call: TRBJ2-2
cdr3_length: 18
cdr3_aa: CASSMQGTGFYFTGELFF

v_call: TRBV28
j_call: TRBJ2-5
cdr3_length: 14
cdr3_aa: CASKLQGVQETQYF

v_call: TRBV7-7
j_call: TRBJ2-1
cdr3_length: 16
cdr3_aa: CASSLVTGAYQGEQFF